A selection of T cell receptor beta chains follows, all from one sample in a study of T cells in localized non-small cell lung cancer. Profiling relied on immunoSEQ multiplex PCR, and the TCRdb table lists in-frame clones only, not all of them. The sample holds about 19,000 clones, roughly nine tenths seen once. Specimen: peripheral blood, collected before any cancer treatment. Receptor source: a woman aged 40 to 75 with stage I lung adenocarcinoma. Each CDR3 is given with its conserved first and last residue.

cdr3_aa j_call v_call
CASSGLYGYTF TRBJ1-2 TRBV28
CASSQDGVAGPLGCFF TRBJ2-1 TRBV4-1
CASSLVQRGYNEQFF TRBJ2-1 TRBV11-3
CASSASTSGETQYF TRBJ2-5 TRBV19
CASSQSRRTNTEAFF TRBJ1-1 TRBV23-1
CASSEWGTENGYTF TRBJ1-2 TRBV25-1
CTSSRRPNQPQHF TRBJ1-5 TRBV28
CASSLFWGQASDYGYTF TRBJ1-2 TRBV4-3
CASSLDTDYDGYTF TRBJ1-2 TRBV5-1
CASSPGTGEVNEQFF TRBJ2-1 TRBV6-1
CASSPRLENEQFF TRBJ2-1 TRBV7-9
CASRAGTAMNTEAFF TRBJ1-1 TRBV6-1
CATSGSRRHATNEKLFF TRBJ1-4 TRBV15
CASSRYGDTQYF TRBJ2-3 TRBV7-2
CSVEIPTDRFYGYTF TRBJ1-2 TRBV29-1
CASSEGLEFYEQYF TRBJ2-7 TRBV10-1
CASSGGYEQYF TRBJ2-7 TRBV2
CASSPGTSGNTGELFF TRBJ2-2 TRBV4-3
CASSWGQGDF TRBJ1-1 TRBV5-1
CASSLTGVNTEAFF TRBJ1-1 TRBV28
CASSPGIGVPAGELFF TRBJ2-2 TRBV6-4
CASSIGVSGGNTGELFF TRBJ2-2 TRBV19
CASSSQGGSTDTQYF TRBJ2-3 TRBV7-7
CASSALAGDTSTDTQYF TRBJ2-3 TRBV9
CASSEGRTSGNTIYF TRBJ1-3 TRBV6-1
CASRGDRGYGYTF TRBJ1-2 TRBV19
CAWSKGQGREKLFF TRBJ1-4 TRBV30
CSVEVVRMDTLIFYEQYF TRBJ2-7 TRBV29-1
CASSLGDRGLQETQYF TRBJ2-5 TRBV7-9
CASSPSWTTNEKLFF TRBJ1-4 TRBV27
CASSPTDRGSQYF TRBJ2-3 TRBV27
CASTSQGNYGYTF TRBJ1-2 TRBV19
CAISVGTERVEQYF TRBJ2-7 TRBV10-3
CASSPGGRDMAYEQYF TRBJ2-7 TRBV5-1
CASILQDTGELFF TRBJ2-2 TRBV21-1
CASNPTGGAFYGQYF TRBJ2-7 TRBV6-5
CASSQGQGGGETQYF TRBJ2-5 TRBV4-1
CASNRGITGELFF TRBJ2-2 TRBV2
CASSIGTAATNEKLFF TRBJ1-4 TRBV2
CASSPTGRTDGYTF TRBJ1-2 TRBV19